The 13 T cell receptor beta chains listed next were all sequenced from one sample in a study of blood T cell repertoires in COVID-19. TCRdb's copy holds only in-frame clones and misses some; the assay was immunoSEQ multiplex PCR. Of hundreds of thousands of clones listed, approximately 86% are singletons. Specimen: peripheral blood. These receptors originate from a human donor in a cohort sampled during active COVID-19.

The chain joins TRBV5-4 to TRBJ2-1; 7 nucleotides match TRBD1. The germline V gene encodes CDR1 SGHNT and CDR2 YYREEE (reference sequence). The J segment lost 5 bases and the V segment lost 4 bases, leaving 3 bases of the junction unmatched. The CDR3 is 13 amino acids. CDR3 loop: CASSRDRDNEQFF. The CDR3 DNA is TGTGCCAGCAGCCGTGACAGGGACAATGAGCAGTTCTTC.

The V call is TRBV7-3, the J call TRBJ2-1; D remains unclear. The germline V gene has CDR1 SGHTA and CDR2 FQGTGA. The CDR3 runs 13 residues. V was clipped by 3 bases and J by 8 bases, with 11 bases between them. In DNA form, the CDR3 reads TGTGCCAGCAGCTTCGAACAAGATGATGAGCAGTTCTTC. This gives the protein CASSFEQDDEQFF.

The J gene is TRBJ1-2, the V gene TRBV15; no definite D call. Trimming shortened V by 1 base and J by 1 base, and 10 bases separated the two germline ends. Germline loops: CDR1 LNHNV, CDR2 YYDKDF (reference sequence). This CDR3 has 15 amino acids. CDR3 bases: TGTGCCACCAGCAGAGGATCCGGTGTTAACTATGGCTACACCTTC. Translation gives CATSRGSGVNYGYTF. Together with reference TRBV15 and TRBJ1-2, the CDR3 gives the full variable domain: DAMVIQNPRYQVTQFGKPVTLSCSQTLNHNVMYWYQQKSSQAPKLLFHYYDKDFNNEADTPDNFQSRRPNTSFCFLDIRSPGLGDTAMYLCATSRGSGVNYGYTFGSGTRLTVV.

The chain joins TRBV18 to TRBJ1-1; D possibly corresponds to TRBD1 (5 bases). Trimming pared 2 bases from V and 3 bases from J, leaving 13 bases between. The CDR3 length is 15 residues. Germline CDR1 reads KGHSH; CDR2 reads LQKENI. The CDR3: CASSPRVLGDTEAFF. CDR3 sequence (DNA): TGTGCCAGCTCACCAAGGGTTCTAGGGGACACTGAAGCTTTCTTT.

The genes are TRBV7-8 and TRBJ2-6, with TRBD2 as a possible D gene (5 bases). V was cut by 5 bases and J by 2 bases, with 10 bases left in between. CDR1 is SGHVS, CDR2 FQNEAQ, per germline. CDR3 length: 15 residues. The CDR3 nucleotides read TGTGCCAGCAGCCCCGAGGGCGCTGGGGCCAACGTCCTGACTTTC. It is translated as CASSPEGAGANVLTF.

Points on this clone: A much larger clone sits a single nucleotide away, making a read error possible. The V and J genes are TRBV29-1 and TRBJ2-7; D is perhaps TRBD1 (5 bases). Germline loops: CDR1 SQVTM, CDR2 ANQGSEA. This CDR3 contains 11 residues. Trimming stripped 4 bases from V and 1 base from J, with 5 bases between. The CDR3 spells CSVGQSYEQYF. The CDR3 DNA sequence: TGCAGCGTTGGACAGTCCTACGAGCAGTACTTC.

V is TRBV5-1 and J is TRBJ2-2; TRBD1 agrees at 8 bases. CDR1 and CDR2 from the germline V gene are SGHRS and YFSETQ. This CDR3 has 13 residues. V gave up 6 bases and J gave up 8 bases; unmatched junction bases: 6. CDR3 in amino acids: CASIQGAEGELFF. The CDR3 DNA follows: TGCGCCAGCATCCAGGGGGCAGAGGGGGAGCTGTTTTTT. The full variable domain, with the rest looked up from reference TRBV5-1 and TRBJ2-2, is KAGVTQTPRYLIKTRGQQVTLSCSPISGHRSVSWYQQTPGQGLQFLFEYFSETQRNKGNFPGRFSGRQFSNSRSEMNVSTLELGDSALYLCASIQGAEGELFFGEGSRLTVL.

This clone has only a few counts. The identical CDR3 is also encoded by other nucleotide sequences in the sample. V gene TRBV5-1 combines with J gene TRBJ2-3; D remains ambiguous. The CDR3 runs to 13 residues. V was shortened by 4 bases and J by 0 bases, with 6 bases between the two germline ends. Germline assignment: CDR1 SGHRS and CDR2 YFSETQ. In DNA, the CDR3 is TGCGCCAGCAGCCCCTCTAGCACAGATACGCAGTATTTT. As protein: CASSPSSTDTQYF.

The chain employs TRBV2 and TRBJ2-5; D remains unclear. V dropped 8 bases and J dropped 0 bases, with 4 bases sitting between them. The germline V gene has CDR1 SNHLY and CDR2 FYNNEI. The CDR3 covers 11 residues. CDR3 amino acids: CASSNQETQYF. The CDR3 bases are TGTGCCAGCTCTAACCAAGAGACCCAGTACTTC. The full variable domain, completed using reference TRBV2 and TRBJ2-5, is EPEVTQTPSHQVTQMGQEVILRCVPISNHLYFYWYRQILGQKVEFLVSFYNNEISEKSEIFDDQFSVERPDGSNFTLKIRSTKLEDSAMYFCASSNQETQYFGPGTRLLVL.

This clone was seen a few times. This chain uses TRBV2 with TRBJ1-6; D gene uncertain. The CDR3 length is 15 residues. CDR1 and CDR2 from the germline V gene are SNHLY and FYNNEI. V lost 6 bases and J lost 3, with 12 bases in between. CDR3: CASSEDWNYNSPLHF. The CDR3 nucleotides read TGTGCCAGCAGCGAGGACTGGAACTATAATTCACCCCTCCACTTT.

The V call is TRBV28, the J call TRBJ2-7; 9 nucleotides line up with TRBD1. The CDR3 covers 13 residues. J lost 8 bases, V lost 3 bases, and 5 bases had no gene match. Germline assignment: CDR1 MDHEN and CDR2 SYDVKM. The CDR3: CASSFTGGAQQYF. As DNA, the CDR3 is TGTGCCAGCAGTTTTACAGGGGGCGCGCAGCAGTACTTC.

The V and J genes are TRBV19 and TRBJ1-6, with 8 bases matching TRBD1. After removal of 5 bases from V and 10 bases from J, the junction contained 10 bases not matched to a gene. The CDR3 is 15 amino acids. Germline V CDR1 and CDR2: LNHDA, SQIVND (reference sequence). The CDR3 loop is CASSGSGGLLSPLHF. Written as DNA, the CDR3 is TGTGCCAGTAGTGGATCAGGGGGCTTGTTGTCACCCCTCCACTTT.

This chain links TRBV2 with TRBJ1-5; D is unclear. The CDR3 length is 14 residues. The germline V gene encodes CDR1 SNHLY and CDR2 FYNNEI. V lost 1 base and J 9 bases, leaving 13 bases between the germline ends. This chain's CDR3 is CASSEGQSLGPQHF. Written as DNA, the CDR3 is TGTGCCAGCAGTGAAGGTCAGTCCCTAGGGCCCCAGCATTTT.